This T cell receptor (beta chain) was sequenced in a study of T cells in Graves' hyperthyroidism and ophthalmopathy. This clonotype was seen repeatedly, ten times or more. RNA transcripts provided the source from which TCR beta CDR3 regions were amplified. Researchers ran a first-round RT-PCR on the TCR CDR3 using the HTBI primer set. TCRdb fed the multiplex PCR reads into MiXCR, producing one record per CDR3 protein. The sample lists about 420,000 distinct CDR3 sequences; around 16% were seen once. Germline V CDR1 and CDR2: ENHRY, SYGVKD. The CDR3 length is 14 residues. V gave up 2 bases and J gave up 10 bases; unmatched junction bases: 7.

This chain connects TRBV10-3 to TRBJ2-1, with 8 positions matching TRBD1. Sequenced input: blood. The sequence derives from a woman aged 18-29 years with Graves' hyperthyroidism. As DNA, the CDR3 is TGTGCCATCAGTGAGCGCGGACAGGGCGAGGAGCAGTTCTTC. Translating gives CAISERGQGEEQFF.